This T cell receptor (beta chain) is drawn from a study of siplizumab effects on memory and regulatory T cells. To note about this clone: The antigen is not known.

Overall study results and limits: Solely a minor proportion of alloreactive clones could be assigned to unstimulated subsets. Naive T cells looked more diverse than memory cells and looked like major alloresponse contributors.

The CDR3 totals 16 residues. V dropped 0 bases and J dropped 4; count of bases not matched to a gene: 5. Repertoires were generated with immunoSEQ multiplex PCR, while TCRdb's copy carries only in-frame clones and drops some. The sample carries about 56,000 clones, 95% to 98% recorded once. The sequence derives from a human donor in good health. Sequencing was done on a sample of naive CD8+ T cells sorted from blood. The V gene is TRBV23-1, the J gene TRBJ2-1; TRBD2 matches 8 bases. TRBV23-1 qualifies as an ORF whose function is uncertain. The CDR3 sequence: CASSQSSGGRYNEQFF. CDR3 nucleotides: TGCGCCAGCAGTCAATCGTCTGGCGGGAGGTACAATGAGCAGTTCTTC.